A selection of T cell receptor beta chains follows, all from one sample in a study of T cell clonotyping in hematopoietic cell transplantation. Here immunoSEQ multiplex PCR was the method, and the copy in TCRdb shows in-frame clones only, minus some. The sample yields over 5,000 clones, about 86% seen once. The sequences come from peripheral blood mononuclear cells, collected 100 days after allogeneic stem cell transplant. All receptors come from a female patient in her forties who had an allogeneic stem cell transplant from a related donor, so the T cells may come from the graft donor. Some clones in this sample may be carry-over from other donors' samples. Both conserved end residues are part of each CDR3. D genes are given only for firm matches. Rows give clone size only sometimes, using once, few, many, or a class for an expanded clone.

abundance: .; v_gene: TRBV11-1; j_gene: TRBJ2-2; d_gene: .; CDR3nt: TGTGCCAGCAGCTGGGAACGGAGTTCGGTCGGGGAGCTGTTTTTT; CDR3aa: CASSWERSSVGELFF
abundance: .; v_gene: TRBV5-4; j_gene: TRBJ2-5; d_gene: TRBD1; CDR3nt: TGTGCCAGCAGCCGTTCGACAGGGGGAGGGGAGACCCAGTACTTC; CDR3aa: CASSRSTGGGETQYF
abundance: .; v_gene: TRBV6-1; j_gene: TRBJ1-5; d_gene: .; CDR3nt: TGTGCCAGCAGTGAAGCCCCAAGGGGAACAAATCAGCCCCAGCATTTT; CDR3aa: CASSEAPRGTNQPQHF
abundance: .; v_gene: TRBV6-1; j_gene: TRBJ2-3; d_gene: .; CDR3nt: TGTGCCAGCAGTGAACCCACTACGCAGTATTTT; CDR3aa: CASSEPTTQYF
abundance: .; v_gene: TRBV28; j_gene: TRBJ1-5; d_gene: .; CDR3nt: TGTGCCAGCAGTTTACGGCCACAGCCCCAGCATTTT; CDR3aa: CASSLRPQPQHF
abundance: .; v_gene: TRBV7-2; j_gene: TRBJ2-5; d_gene: .; CDR3nt: TGTGCCAGCAGCTTAGATTCCAGCCAGTCAGAGACCCAGTACTTC; CDR3aa: CASSLDSSQSETQYF
abundance: .; v_gene: TRBV7-9; j_gene: TRBJ2-3; d_gene: .; CDR3nt: TGTGCCAGCAGCCTTAGCGGTCCAAGGAGGGATACGCAGTATTTT; CDR3aa: CASSLSGPRRDTQYF
abundance: .; v_gene: TRBV28; j_gene: TRBJ1-2; d_gene: .; CDR3nt: TGTGCCAGCAGTTACAGGGATGGCTACACCTTC; CDR3aa: CASSYRDGYTF
abundance: .; v_gene: TRBV6-6; j_gene: TRBJ1-2; d_gene: .; CDR3nt: TGTGCCAGCAGCCGAGACAGGAACTATGGCTACACCTTC; CDR3aa: CASSRDRNYGYTF
abundance: once; v_gene: TRBV20-1; j_gene: TRBJ2-1; d_gene: .; CDR3nt: TGCAGTGCTAGGAGGGTCAATGAGCAGTTCTTC; CDR3aa: CSARRVNEQFF
abundance: few; v_gene: TRBV10-3; j_gene: TRBJ1-3; d_gene: .; CDR3nt: TGTGCCATCAGTGAGTCGGCAGGGCTTCATGGAAACACCATATATTTT; CDR3aa: CAISESAGLHGNTIYF
abundance: .; v_gene: TRBV5-1; j_gene: TRBJ2-1; d_gene: TRBD2; CDR3nt: TGCGCCAGCAGAATGGGACTAGCGGGCTTCGCCTACAATGAGCAGTTCTTC; CDR3aa: CASRMGLAGFAYNEQFF
abundance: .; v_gene: TRBV30; j_gene: TRBJ2-7; d_gene: .; CDR3nt: TGTGCCTGGAGTGGTGGATTCTACGAGCAGTACTTC; CDR3aa: CAWSGGFYEQYF
abundance: .; v_gene: TRBV29-1; j_gene: TRBJ2-2; d_gene: TRBD2; CDR3nt: TGCAGCGGGGAGGGACTAGTTACCGGGGAGCTGTTTTTT; CDR3aa: CSGEGLVTGELFF
abundance: .; v_gene: TRBV28; j_gene: TRBJ2-1; d_gene: TRBD2; CDR3nt: TGTGCCAGCAGTTTATGGACTAGCGGGAGGGCAGGGGACAATGAGCAGTTCTTC; CDR3aa: CASSLWTSGRAGDNEQFF
abundance: .; v_gene: TRBV5-8; j_gene: TRBJ1-1; d_gene: .; CDR3nt: TGTGCCAGCAGCTTCGGGGGCTCCGAAGCTTTCTTT; CDR3aa: CASSFGGSEAFF
abundance: .; v_gene: TRBV6-5; j_gene: TRBJ1-1; d_gene: .; CDR3nt: TGTGCCAGCAGTTCTCCGGGACGGGGGAGCACTGAAGCTTTCTTT; CDR3aa: CASSSPGRGSTEAFF
abundance: .; v_gene: TRBV7-2; j_gene: TRBJ1-1; d_gene: .; CDR3nt: TGTGCCAGCAGCATATCACTGAACACTGAAGCTTTCTTT; CDR3aa: CASSISLNTEAFF
abundance: .; v_gene: TRBV7-3; j_gene: TRBJ2-5; d_gene: TRBD2; CDR3nt: TGTGCCAGCAGCTCCGGGGGGGGTTCGGGAGGGACCCAGTACTTC; CDR3aa: CASSSGGGSGGTQYF
abundance: once; v_gene: TRBV28; j_gene: TRBJ2-3; d_gene: .; CDR3nt: TGTGCCAGCAGTTTACCCGCCCCCATTACATGGGGAAGCAGCACAGATACGCAGTATTTT; CDR3aa: CASSLPAPITWGSSTDTQYF
abundance: once; v_gene: TRBV7-2; j_gene: TRBJ1-2; d_gene: .; CDR3nt: TGTGCCAGCAGCTTAAGGGGGAAATTCTATGGCTACACCTTC; CDR3aa: CASSLRGKFYGYTF
abundance: once; v_gene: TRBV18; j_gene: TRBJ2-7; d_gene: TRBD2; CDR3nt: TGTGCCAGCTCCTCCGGGGGTAGCGGGAGCTACGAGCAGTACTTC; CDR3aa: CASSSGGSGSYEQYF
abundance: .; v_gene: TRBV30; j_gene: TRBJ1-6; d_gene: .; CDR3nt: TGTGCCTGGAGTTTGTTCGGGACTGGGAATTCACCCCTCCACTTT; CDR3aa: CAWSLFGTGNSPLHF
abundance: few; v_gene: TRBV27; j_gene: TRBJ2-1; d_gene: TRBD2; CDR3nt: TGTGCCAGCAGTTTAACTAGCGGGTTAATCAATGAGCAGTTCTTC; CDR3aa: CASSLTSGLINEQFF
abundance: once; v_gene: TRBV11-3; j_gene: TRBJ1-1; d_gene: .; CDR3nt: TGTGCCAGCAAGGGATTGGGGCGAGGCACTGAAGCTTTCTTT; CDR3aa: CASKGLGRGTEAFF
abundance: few; v_gene: TRBV7-8; j_gene: TRBJ1-5; d_gene: TRBD1; CDR3nt: TGTGCCAGCAGCCGAGACAGGGATCAGCCCCAGCATTTT; CDR3aa: CASSRDRDQPQHF
abundance: .; v_gene: TRBV29-1; j_gene: TRBJ1-3; d_gene: .; CDR3nt: TGCGCCACAACCGGAGGGTTAGCTGGAAACACCATATATTTT; CDR3aa: CATTGGLAGNTIYF
abundance: .; v_gene: TRBV4-2; j_gene: TRBJ2-7; d_gene: .; CDR3nt: TGTGCCAGCAGCCAAGTAGGGTGGGAAACCTACGAGCAGTACTTC; CDR3aa: CASSQVGWETYEQYF
abundance: .; v_gene: TRBV6-1; j_gene: TRBJ2-3; d_gene: TRBD2; CDR3nt: TGTGCCAGTGGGCCGGGACTAGGTGCAGATACGCAGTATTTT; CDR3aa: CASGPGLGADTQYF